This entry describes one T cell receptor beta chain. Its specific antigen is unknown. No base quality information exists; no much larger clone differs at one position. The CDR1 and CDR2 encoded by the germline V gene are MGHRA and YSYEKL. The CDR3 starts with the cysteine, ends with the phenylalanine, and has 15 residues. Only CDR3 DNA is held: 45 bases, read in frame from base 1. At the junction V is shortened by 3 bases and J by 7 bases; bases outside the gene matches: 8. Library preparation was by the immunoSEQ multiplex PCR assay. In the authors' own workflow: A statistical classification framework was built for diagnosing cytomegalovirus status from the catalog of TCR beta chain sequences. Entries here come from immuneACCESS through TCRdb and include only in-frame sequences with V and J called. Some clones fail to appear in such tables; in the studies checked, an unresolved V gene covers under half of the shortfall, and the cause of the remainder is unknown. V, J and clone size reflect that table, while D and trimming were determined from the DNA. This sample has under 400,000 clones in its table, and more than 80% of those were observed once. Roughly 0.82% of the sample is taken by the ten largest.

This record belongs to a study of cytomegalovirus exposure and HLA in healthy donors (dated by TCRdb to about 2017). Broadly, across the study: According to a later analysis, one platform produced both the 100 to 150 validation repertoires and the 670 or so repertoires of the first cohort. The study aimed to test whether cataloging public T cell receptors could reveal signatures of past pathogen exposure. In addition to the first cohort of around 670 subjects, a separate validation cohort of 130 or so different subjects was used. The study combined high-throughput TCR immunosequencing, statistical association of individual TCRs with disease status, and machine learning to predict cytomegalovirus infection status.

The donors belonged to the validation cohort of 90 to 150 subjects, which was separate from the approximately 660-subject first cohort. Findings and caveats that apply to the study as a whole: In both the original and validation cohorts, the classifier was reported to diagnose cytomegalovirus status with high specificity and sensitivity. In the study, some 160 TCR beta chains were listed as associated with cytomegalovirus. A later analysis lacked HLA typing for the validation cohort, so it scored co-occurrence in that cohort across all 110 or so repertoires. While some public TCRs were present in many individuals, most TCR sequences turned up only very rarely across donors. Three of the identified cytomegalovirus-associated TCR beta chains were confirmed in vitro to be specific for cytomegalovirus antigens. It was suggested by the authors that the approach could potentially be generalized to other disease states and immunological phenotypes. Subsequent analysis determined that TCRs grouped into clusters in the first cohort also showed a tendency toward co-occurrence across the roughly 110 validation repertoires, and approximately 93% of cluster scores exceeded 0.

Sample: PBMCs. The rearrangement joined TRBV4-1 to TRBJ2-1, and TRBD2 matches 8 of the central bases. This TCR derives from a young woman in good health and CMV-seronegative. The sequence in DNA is TGCGCCAGCAGCCACTCAGCGGGAGAATCGAATGAGCAGTTCTTC. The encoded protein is CASSHSAGESNEQFF.